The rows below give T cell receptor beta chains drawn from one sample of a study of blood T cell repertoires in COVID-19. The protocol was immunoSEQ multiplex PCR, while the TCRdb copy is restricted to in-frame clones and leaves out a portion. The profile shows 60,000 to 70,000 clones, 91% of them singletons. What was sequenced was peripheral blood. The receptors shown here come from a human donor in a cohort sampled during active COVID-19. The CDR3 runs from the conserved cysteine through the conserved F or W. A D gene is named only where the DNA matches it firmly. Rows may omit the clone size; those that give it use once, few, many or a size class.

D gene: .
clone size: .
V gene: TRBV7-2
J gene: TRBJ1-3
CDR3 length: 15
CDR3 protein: CASSLGSSSGNTIYF
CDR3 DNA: TGTGCCAGCAGCTTAGGGAGCTCCTCTGGAAACACCATATATTTT

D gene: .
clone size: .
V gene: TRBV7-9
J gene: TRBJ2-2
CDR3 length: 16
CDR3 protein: CASSWMGLGNTGELFF
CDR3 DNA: TGTGCCAGCAGCTGGATGGGGCTCGGTAACACCGGGGAGCTGTTTTTT

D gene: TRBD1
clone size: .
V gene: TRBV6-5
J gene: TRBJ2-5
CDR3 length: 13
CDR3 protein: CASRWTGQETQYF
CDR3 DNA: TGTGCCAGCAGATGGACAGGCCAAGAGACCCAGTACTTC

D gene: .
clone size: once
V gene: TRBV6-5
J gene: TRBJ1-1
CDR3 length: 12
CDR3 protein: CASSPGEEVTFF
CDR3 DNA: TGTGCCAGCAGCCCCGGGGAAGAGGTGACTTTCTTT

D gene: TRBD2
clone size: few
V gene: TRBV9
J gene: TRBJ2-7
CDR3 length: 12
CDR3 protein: CASSAGLDEQYF
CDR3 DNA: TGTGCCAGCAGCGCGGGACTAGACGAGCAGTACTTC

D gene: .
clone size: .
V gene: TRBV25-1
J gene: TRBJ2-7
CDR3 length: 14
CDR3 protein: CASSESGAAYEQYF
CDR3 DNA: TGTGCCAGCAGTGAGTCCGGAGCAGCCTACGAGCAGTACTTC

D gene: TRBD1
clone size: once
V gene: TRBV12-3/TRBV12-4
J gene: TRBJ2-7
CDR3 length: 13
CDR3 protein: CASKDRDSYEQYF
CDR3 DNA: TGTGCCAGCAAGGACAGGGACTCCTACGAGCAGTACTTC

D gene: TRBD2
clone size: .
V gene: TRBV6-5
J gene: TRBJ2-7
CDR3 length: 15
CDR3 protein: CATHFSGGATYEQYF
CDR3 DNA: TGTGCCACCCACTTTAGCGGGGGGGCGACCTACGAGCAGTACTTC

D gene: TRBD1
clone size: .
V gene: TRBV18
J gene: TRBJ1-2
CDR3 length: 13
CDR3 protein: CASSSGQDYGYTF
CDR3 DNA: TGTGCCAGCTCATCGGGACAGGACTATGGCTACACCTTC

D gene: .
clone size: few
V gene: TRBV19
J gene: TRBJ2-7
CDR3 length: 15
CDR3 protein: CASSIFGGPGYEQYF
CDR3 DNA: TGTGCCAGTAGTATCTTCGGCGGGCCGGGCTACGAGCAGTACTTC

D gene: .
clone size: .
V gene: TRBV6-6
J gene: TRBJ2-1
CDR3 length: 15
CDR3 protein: CASIHTGIGTDEQFF
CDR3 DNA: TGTGCCAGCATCCACACCGGGATTGGTACGGATGAGCAGTTCTTC

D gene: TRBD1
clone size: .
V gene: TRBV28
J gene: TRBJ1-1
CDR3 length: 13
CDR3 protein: CASSSTGVSEAFF
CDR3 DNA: TGTGCCAGCAGTTCCACAGGGGTGTCTGAAGCTTTCTTT

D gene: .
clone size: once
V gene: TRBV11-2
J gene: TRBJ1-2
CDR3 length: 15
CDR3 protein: CASSLSPGVGSGYTF
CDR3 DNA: TGTGCCAGCAGCTTAAGCCCTGGAGTGGGGAGCGGCTACACCTTC

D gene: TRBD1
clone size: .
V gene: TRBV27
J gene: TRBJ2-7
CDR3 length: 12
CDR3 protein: CASSDRGYEQYF
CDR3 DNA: TGTGCCAGCTCTGACAGGGGTTACGAGCAGTACTTC

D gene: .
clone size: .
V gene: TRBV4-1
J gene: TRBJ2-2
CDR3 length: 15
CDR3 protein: CASSRNRLLAGELFF
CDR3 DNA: TGCGCCAGCAGCCGAAACAGGCTCCTCGCCGGGGAGCTGTTTTTT

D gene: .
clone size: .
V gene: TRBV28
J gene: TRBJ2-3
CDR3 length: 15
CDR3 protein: CASSLWKGGTDTQYF
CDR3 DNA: TGTGCCAGCAGCCTCTGGAAGGGGGGCACAGATACGCAGTATTTT

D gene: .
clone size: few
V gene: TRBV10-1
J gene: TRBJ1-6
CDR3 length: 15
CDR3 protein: CASSNLQGGNSPLHF
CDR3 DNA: TGCGCCAGCAGTAACCTACAGGGTGGGAATTCACCCCTCCACTTT

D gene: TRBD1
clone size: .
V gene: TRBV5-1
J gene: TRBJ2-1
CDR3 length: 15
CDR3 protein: CASSLGTGSYNEQFF
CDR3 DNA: TGCGCCAGCAGCCTAGGGACAGGGTCCTACAATGAGCAGTTCTTC

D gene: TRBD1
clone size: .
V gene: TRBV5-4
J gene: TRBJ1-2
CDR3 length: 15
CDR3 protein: CASSLSSRTGGGYTF
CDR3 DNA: TGTGCCAGCAGCTTGTCTAGCAGGACAGGGGGCGGCTACACCTTC

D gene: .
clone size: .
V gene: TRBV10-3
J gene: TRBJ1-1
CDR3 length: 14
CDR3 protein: CAISESAQNTEAFF
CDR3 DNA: TGTGCCATCAGTGAGTCGGCACAGAACACTGAAGCTTTCTTT

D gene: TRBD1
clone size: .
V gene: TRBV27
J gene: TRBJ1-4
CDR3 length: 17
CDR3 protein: CASSPSGTGVHNEKLFF
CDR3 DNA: TGTGCCAGCAGTCCCTCCGGGACAGGGGTACATAATGAAAAACTGTTTTTT

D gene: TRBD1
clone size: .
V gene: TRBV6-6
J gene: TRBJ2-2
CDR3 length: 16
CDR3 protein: CASRNGRGQDTGELFF
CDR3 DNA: TGTGCCAGCAGGAACGGCAGGGGGCAGGACACCGGGGAGCTGTTTTTT

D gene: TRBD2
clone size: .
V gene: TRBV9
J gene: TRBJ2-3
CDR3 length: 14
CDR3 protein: CASSASGWGDTQYF
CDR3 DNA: TGTGCCAGCAGCGCTAGCGGGTGGGGGGATACGCAGTATTTT

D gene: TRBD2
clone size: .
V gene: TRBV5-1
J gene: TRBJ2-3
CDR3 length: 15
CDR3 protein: CASSLVAGGTDTQYF
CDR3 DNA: TGCGCCAGCAGCTTGGTAGCGGGGGGCACAGATACGCAGTATTTT

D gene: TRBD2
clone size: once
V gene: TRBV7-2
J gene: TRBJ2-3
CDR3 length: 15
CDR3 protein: CASSRTSDRTDTQYF
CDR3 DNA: TGTGCCAGCAGCCGGACTAGCGACCGCACAGATACGCAGTATTTT

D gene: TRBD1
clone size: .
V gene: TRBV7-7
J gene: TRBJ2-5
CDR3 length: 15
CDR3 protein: CASSAGTGRGETQYF
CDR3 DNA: TGTGCTAGCAGCGCGGGGACAGGGAGGGGAGAGACCCAGTACTTC

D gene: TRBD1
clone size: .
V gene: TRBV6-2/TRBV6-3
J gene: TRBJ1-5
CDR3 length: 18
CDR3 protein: CASSYTTQTGQKNQPQHF
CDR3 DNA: TGTGCCAGCAGTTACACAACCCAAACGGGACAGAAAAATCAGCCCCAGCATTTT

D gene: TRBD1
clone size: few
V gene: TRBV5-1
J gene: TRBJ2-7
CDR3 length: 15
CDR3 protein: CASSLGTGESYEQYF
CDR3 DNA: TGCGCCAGCAGCTTGGGGACAGGGGAATCCTACGAGCAGTACTTC

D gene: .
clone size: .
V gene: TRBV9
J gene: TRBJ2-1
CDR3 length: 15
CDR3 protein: CASSVVGGTRNEQFF
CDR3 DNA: TGTGCCAGCAGCGTAGTTGGAGGGACTCGCAATGAGCAGTTCTTC

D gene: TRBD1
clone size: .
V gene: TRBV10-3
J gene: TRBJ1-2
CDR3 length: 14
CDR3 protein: CAISETRDRDGYTF
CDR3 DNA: TGTGCCATCAGTGAGACCCGGGACAGGGACGGCTACACCTTC

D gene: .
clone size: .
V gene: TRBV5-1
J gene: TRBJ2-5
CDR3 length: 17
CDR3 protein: CASSLLTALRVGETQYF
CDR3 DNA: TGCGCCAGCAGCTTGCTGACAGCTCTTCGAGTGGGTGAGACCCAGTACTTC

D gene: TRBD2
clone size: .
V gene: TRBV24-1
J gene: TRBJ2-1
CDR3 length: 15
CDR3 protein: CATSGTSGSLNEQFF
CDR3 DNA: TGTGCCACCAGTGGGACTAGCGGGAGTTTAAATGAGCAGTTCTTC

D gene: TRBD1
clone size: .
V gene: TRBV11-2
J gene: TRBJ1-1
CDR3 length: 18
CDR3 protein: CASSPGVGQGTMNTEAFF
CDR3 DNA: TGTGCCAGCAGCCCAGGCGTGGGACAGGGAACAATGAACACTGAAGCTTTCTTT

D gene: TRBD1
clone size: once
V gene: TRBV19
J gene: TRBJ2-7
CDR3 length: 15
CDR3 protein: CASAAGTGFSYEQYF
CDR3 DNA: TGTGCCAGTGCAGCCGGGACAGGGTTCTCCTACGAGCAGTACTTC

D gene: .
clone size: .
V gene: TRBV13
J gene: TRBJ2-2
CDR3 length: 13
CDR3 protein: CASRSENTGELFF
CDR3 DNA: TGTGCCAGCAGGTCAGAAAACACCGGGGAGCTGTTTTTT

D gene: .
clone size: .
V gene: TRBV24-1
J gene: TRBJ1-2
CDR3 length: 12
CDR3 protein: CATSGDGVGYTF
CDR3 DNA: TGTGCCACCAGTGGTGACGGGGTTGGCTACACCTTC

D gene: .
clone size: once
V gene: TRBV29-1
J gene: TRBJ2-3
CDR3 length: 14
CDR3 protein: CSVEKGADGDTQYF
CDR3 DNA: TGCAGCGTTGAAAAGGGAGCGGACGGAGATACGCAGTATTTT

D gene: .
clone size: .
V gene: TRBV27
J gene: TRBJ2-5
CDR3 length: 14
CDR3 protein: CASSHRETEETQYF
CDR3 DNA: TGTGCCAGCAGTCACAGGGAAACCGAAGAGACCCAGTACTTC

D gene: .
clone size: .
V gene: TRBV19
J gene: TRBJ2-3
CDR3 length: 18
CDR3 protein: CASSRTSSAALSTDTQYF
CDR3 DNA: TGTGCCAGTAGTCGGACATCCTCGGCGGCTCTAAGCACAGATACGCAGTATTTT

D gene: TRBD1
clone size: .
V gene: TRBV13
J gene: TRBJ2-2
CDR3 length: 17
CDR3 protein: CASSWEAQGSNTGELFF
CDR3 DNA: TGTGCCAGCAGCTGGGAAGCACAGGGGTCGAACACCGGGGAGCTGTTTTTT

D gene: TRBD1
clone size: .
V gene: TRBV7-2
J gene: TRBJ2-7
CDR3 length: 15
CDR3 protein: CASSFSGQGSYEQYF
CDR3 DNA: TGTGCCAGCAGCTTTAGCGGACAGGGCTCCTACGAGCAGTACTTC

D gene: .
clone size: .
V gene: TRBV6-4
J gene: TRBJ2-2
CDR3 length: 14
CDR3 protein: CASSAGDPSGELFF
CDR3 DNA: TGTGCCAGCAGTGCGGGAGACCCAAGCGGGGAGCTGTTTTTT

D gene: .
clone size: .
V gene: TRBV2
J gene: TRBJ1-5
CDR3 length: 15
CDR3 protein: CASSEGGNSNQPQHF
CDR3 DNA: TGTGCCAGCAGTGAGGGAGGGAATAGCAATCAGCCCCAGCATTTT

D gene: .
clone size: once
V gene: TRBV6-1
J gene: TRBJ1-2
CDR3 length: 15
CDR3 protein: CASSEVQGGNYGYTF
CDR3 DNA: TGTGCCAGCAGTGAAGTTCAGGGAGGTAACTATGGCTACACCTTC

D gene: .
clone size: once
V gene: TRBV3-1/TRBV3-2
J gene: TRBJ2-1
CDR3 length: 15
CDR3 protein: CASSQDLTRDNEQFF
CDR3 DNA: TGTGCCAGCAGCCAAGATTTAACGAGGGACAATGAGCAGTTCTTC

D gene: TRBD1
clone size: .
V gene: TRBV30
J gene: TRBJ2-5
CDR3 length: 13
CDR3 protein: CAWDRGIRETQYF
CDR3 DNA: TGTGCCTGGGACAGGGGAATACGGGAGACCCAGTACTTC

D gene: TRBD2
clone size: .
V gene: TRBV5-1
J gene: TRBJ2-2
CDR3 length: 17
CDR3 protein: CASSLERLGGRASELFF
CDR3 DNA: TGCGCCAGCAGCTTGGAACGTCTTGGGGGGAGGGCAAGCGAGCTGTTTTTT

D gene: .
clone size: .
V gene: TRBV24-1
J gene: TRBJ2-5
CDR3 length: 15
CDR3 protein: CATSDPDSPLGTQYF
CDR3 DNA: TGTGCCACCAGTGACCCTGACTCACCACTAGGGACCCAGTACTTC